The rows below give T cell receptor beta chains drawn from one sample of a study of T-cell memory formation after mild COVID-19. TCRdb itself ran the 5' RACE reads through MiXCR, one entry per CDR3 protein. There are roughly 130,000 distinct CDR3 sequences in the sample; 5% to 6.5% occur only once, and 2.2% lies in the top ten. The sample comprised PBMCs or a T cell subset sorted from them (not recorded which). The origin of the receptors is an adult woman who had mild COVID-19 (a few samples of this study predate the infection). Cell type and time point are not known. CDR3s leave out the opening cysteine and the closing phenylalanine or tryptophan. A D gene is named only where the DNA matches it firmly.

d_call: NA
v_call: TRBV10-3
cdr3_length: 11
j_call: TRBJ2-2
cdr3_aa: AISESDTGELF

d_call: TRBD1
v_call: TRBV10-3
cdr3_length: 13
j_call: TRBJ2-3
cdr3_aa: AISDPGTETDTQY

d_call: NA
v_call: TRBV6-5
cdr3_length: 12
j_call: TRBJ2-6
cdr3_aa: ASSYRGPTNVLT

d_call: TRBD2
v_call: TRBV5-4
cdr3_length: 14
j_call: TRBJ2-3
cdr3_aa: ASSLSSGVPTDTQY

d_call: NA
v_call: TRBV9
cdr3_length: 19
j_call: TRBJ1-4
cdr3_aa: ASSGAPAGTGLLATNEKLF

d_call: TRBD1
v_call: TRBV7-2
cdr3_length: 11
j_call: TRBJ2-2
cdr3_aa: ASRQGRTGELF

d_call: NA
v_call: TRBV12-3/TRBV12-4
cdr3_length: 11
j_call: TRBJ2-7
cdr3_aa: ASSLRQPYEQY

d_call: NA
v_call: TRBV18
cdr3_length: 15
j_call: TRBJ1-1
cdr3_aa: ASSPQPGRNTNTEAF

d_call: TRBD1
v_call: TRBV7-9
cdr3_length: 12
j_call: TRBJ2-3
cdr3_aa: ASSVGQNTDTQY

d_call: NA
v_call: TRBV4-1
cdr3_length: 11
j_call: TRBJ1-1
cdr3_aa: ASSLGGSTEAF

d_call: NA
v_call: TRBV5-1
cdr3_length: 8
j_call: TRBJ1-2
cdr3_aa: ASSLSRYT

d_call: NA
v_call: TRBV5-1
cdr3_length: 12
j_call: TRBJ1-2
cdr3_aa: ASSLGQSYYGYT

d_call: NA
v_call: TRBV29-1
cdr3_length: 13
j_call: TRBJ2-2
cdr3_aa: SVGPSAGNTGELF

d_call: NA
v_call: TRBV4-3
cdr3_length: 11
j_call: TRBJ2-5
cdr3_aa: ASSQAWAETQY

d_call: TRBD2
v_call: TRBV4-2
cdr3_length: 14
j_call: TRBJ2-1
cdr3_aa: ASSQVSSGGVNEQF

d_call: TRBD2
v_call: TRBV7-6
cdr3_length: 13
j_call: TRBJ2-3
cdr3_aa: ASSPYSGRTDTQY

d_call: NA
v_call: TRBV7-2
cdr3_length: 9
j_call: TRBJ2-7
cdr3_aa: ASSPGHEQY

d_call: NA
v_call: TRBV19
cdr3_length: 11
j_call: TRBJ2-2
cdr3_aa: ASSSRAAGELF

d_call: NA
v_call: TRBV29-1
cdr3_length: 8
j_call: TRBJ2-1
cdr3_aa: SVWSGTPF

d_call: TRBD1
v_call: TRBV7-3
cdr3_length: 12
j_call: TRBJ2-3
cdr3_aa: ASSWGQGADTQY

d_call: TRBD1
v_call: TRBV7-2
cdr3_length: 12
j_call: TRBJ2-4
cdr3_aa: ASSSGDSLNIQY

d_call: NA
v_call: TRBV20-1
cdr3_length: 15
j_call: TRBJ1-6
cdr3_aa: SARDPSTNAYNSPLH

d_call: TRBD1
v_call: TRBV2
cdr3_length: 12
j_call: TRBJ1-5
cdr3_aa: ASSGDSGNQPQH

d_call: NA
v_call: TRBV12-3/TRBV12-4
cdr3_length: 13
j_call: TRBJ1-5
cdr3_aa: ASSLGGPNNQPQH

d_call: TRBD1
v_call: TRBV20-1
cdr3_length: 12
j_call: TRBJ1-5
cdr3_aa: SAHPGQGYQPQH

d_call: NA
v_call: TRBV18
cdr3_length: 11
j_call: TRBJ1-1
cdr3_aa: ASSPSGVTEAF

d_call: NA
v_call: TRBV20-1
cdr3_length: 14
j_call: TRBJ1-5
cdr3_aa: SARVSPGHLNQPQH

d_call: NA
v_call: TRBV7-6
cdr3_length: 13
j_call: TRBJ2-2
cdr3_aa: ASSLDRAIPGELF

d_call: TRBD1
v_call: TRBV20-1
cdr3_length: 13
j_call: TRBJ1-6
cdr3_aa: SARRGGTGDSPLH

d_call: TRBD1
v_call: TRBV6-5
cdr3_length: 12
j_call: TRBJ1-1
cdr3_aa: ASSSPTGSTEAF

d_call: NA
v_call: TRBV12-3/TRBV12-4
cdr3_length: 13
j_call: TRBJ1-5
cdr3_aa: ASRGGLTSNQPQH

d_call: NA
v_call: TRBV15
cdr3_length: 12
j_call: TRBJ2-7
cdr3_aa: ATSRLQGSYEQY

d_call: NA
v_call: TRBV12-3/TRBV12-4
cdr3_length: 11
j_call: TRBJ1-1
cdr3_aa: ASSLGQKLEAF

d_call: NA
v_call: TRBV4-1
cdr3_length: 12
j_call: TRBJ1-5
cdr3_aa: ASSQAGINQPQH

d_call: NA
v_call: TRBV6-5
cdr3_length: 13
j_call: TRBJ2-3
cdr3_aa: ASSQSLRTVDTQY

d_call: NA
v_call: TRBV5-4
cdr3_length: 12
j_call: TRBJ1-2
cdr3_aa: ASRVLGINYGYT

d_call: NA
v_call: TRBV7-8
cdr3_length: 12
j_call: TRBJ2-7
cdr3_aa: ASSLPVSSYEQY

d_call: NA
v_call: TRBV11-2
cdr3_length: 13
j_call: TRBJ1-2
cdr3_aa: ASTWVIGGNYGYT

d_call: TRBD2
v_call: TRBV12-3/TRBV12-4
cdr3_length: 13
j_call: TRBJ2-7
cdr3_aa: ASSLTSGVNYEQY

d_call: NA
v_call: TRBV7-3
cdr3_length: 11
j_call: TRBJ2-2
cdr3_aa: ASSTPSRGELF

d_call: NA
v_call: TRBV5-1
cdr3_length: 12
j_call: TRBJ2-5
cdr3_aa: ASSIRNFEETQY

d_call: TRBD2
v_call: TRBV5-1
cdr3_length: 16
j_call: TRBJ2-1
cdr3_aa: ASSFTQTDSGTFNEQF

d_call: NA
v_call: TRBV11-2
cdr3_length: 11
j_call: TRBJ2-2
cdr3_aa: ASSRTNTGELF

d_call: NA
v_call: TRBV30
cdr3_length: 11
j_call: TRBJ1-6
cdr3_aa: AWRVQVNSPLH

d_call: TRBD1
v_call: TRBV7-2
cdr3_length: 11
j_call: TRBJ1-2
cdr3_aa: ASSSGQGIGYT

d_call: NA
v_call: TRBV5-1
cdr3_length: 13
j_call: TRBJ2-2
cdr3_aa: ASSLTGRNTGELF

d_call: NA
v_call: TRBV27
cdr3_length: 13
j_call: TRBJ1-4
cdr3_aa: ASRPGAPRNEKLF